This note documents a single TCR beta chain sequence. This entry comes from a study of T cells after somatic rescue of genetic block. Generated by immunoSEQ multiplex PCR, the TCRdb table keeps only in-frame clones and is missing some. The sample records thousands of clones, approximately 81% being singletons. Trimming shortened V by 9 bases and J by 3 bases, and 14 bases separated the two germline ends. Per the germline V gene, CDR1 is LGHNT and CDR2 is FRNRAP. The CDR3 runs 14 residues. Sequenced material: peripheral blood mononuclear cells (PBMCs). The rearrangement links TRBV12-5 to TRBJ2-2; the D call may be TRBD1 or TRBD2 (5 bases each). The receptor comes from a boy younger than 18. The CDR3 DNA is TGTGCTAGCAAACCAGGGACCGACACCGGGGAGCTGTTTTTT. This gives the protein CASKPGTDTGELFF. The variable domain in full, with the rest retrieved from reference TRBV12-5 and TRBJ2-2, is DARVTQTPRHKVTEMGQEVTMRCQPILGHNTVFWYRQTMMQGLELLAYFRNRAPLDDSGMPKDRFSAEMPDATLATLKIQPSEPRDSAVYFCASKPGTDTGELFFGEGSRLTVL.